This T cell receptor beta chain stems from a study of PD-1 blockade in classical Hodgkin lymphoma. Germline values: CDR1 SGHTA, CDR2 FQGNSA. This CDR3 is built from 15 residues. Trimming removed 1 base from V and 3 bases from J; junction bases left unmatched: 2. This table comes from immunoSEQ multiplex PCR, and its TCRdb copy is limited to in-frame clones, with some not included. Of more than 140,000 clones detected, just under 80% appear once; the ten largest clones hold roughly 8.4%. Every patient experienced relapse after autologous stem cell transplantation, and brentuximab vedotin exposure varied.

This clonotype originated in a human donor with classical Hodgkin lymphoma. This material consisted of peripheral blood mononuclear cells (PBMCs), taken before the second cycle of nivolumab. This chain links TRBV7-2 with TRBJ2-1; TRBD1 matches 8 bases. CDR3 DNA: TGTGCCAGCAGCTTAGACAGGGGGATCTACAATGAGCAGTTCTTC. It is translated as CASSLDRGIYNEQFF.